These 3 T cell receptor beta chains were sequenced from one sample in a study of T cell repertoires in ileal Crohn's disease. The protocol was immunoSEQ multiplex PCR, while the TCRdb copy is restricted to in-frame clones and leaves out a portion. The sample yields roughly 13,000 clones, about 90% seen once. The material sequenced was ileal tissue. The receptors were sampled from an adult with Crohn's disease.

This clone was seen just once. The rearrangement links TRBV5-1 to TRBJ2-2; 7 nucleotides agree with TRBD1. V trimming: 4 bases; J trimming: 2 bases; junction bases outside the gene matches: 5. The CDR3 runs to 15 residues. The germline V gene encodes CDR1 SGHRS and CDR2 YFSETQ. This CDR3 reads CASSIRQGNTGELFF. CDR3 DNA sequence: TGCGCCAGCAGCATCAGACAGGGAAACACCGGGGAGCTGTTTTTT.

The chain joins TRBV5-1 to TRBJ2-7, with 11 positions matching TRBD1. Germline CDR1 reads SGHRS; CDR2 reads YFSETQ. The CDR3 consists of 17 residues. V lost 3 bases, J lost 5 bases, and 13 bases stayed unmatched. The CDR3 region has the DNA TGCGCCAGCAGCTCCGGGACAGGGGGGACGCTGGGGGACGAGCAGTACTTC. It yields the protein CASSSGTGGTLGDEQYF.

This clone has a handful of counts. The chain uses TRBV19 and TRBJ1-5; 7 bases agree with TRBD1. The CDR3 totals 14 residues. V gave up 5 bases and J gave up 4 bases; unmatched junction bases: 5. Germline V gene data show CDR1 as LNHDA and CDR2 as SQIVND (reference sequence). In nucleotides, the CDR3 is TGTGCCAGTAGTTTAAGACAGGGTAATCAGCCCCAGCATTTT. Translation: CASSLRQGNQPQHF. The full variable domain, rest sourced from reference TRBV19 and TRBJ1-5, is DGGITQSPKYLFRKEGQNVTLSCEQNLNHDAMYWYRQDPGQGLRLIYYSQIVNDFQKGDIAEGYSVSREKKESFPLTVTSAQKNPTAFYLCASSLRQGNQPQHFGDGTRLSIL.